The 14 T cell receptor beta chains below all came from one sample that was sequenced in a study of blood T cell repertoires in COVID-19. Here immunoSEQ multiplex PCR was the method, and the copy in TCRdb shows in-frame clones only, minus some. The sample yields over 130,000 clones, 88% seen once. The sequenced material came from peripheral blood. The origin of the receptors is a human donor in a cohort sampled during active COVID-19.

The chain uses TRBV4-1 and TRBJ2-7; the match to TRBD2 covers 7 bases. V shed 0 bases and J 0 bases; nucleotides not matched to a gene: 2. In germline, CDR1 is MGHRA, CDR2 YSYEKL. This CDR3 spans 15 amino acids. CDR3 residues: CASSQEGGSSYEQYF. The CDR3 nucleotides are TGCGCCAGCAGCCAAGAGGGGGGGTCCTCCTACGAGCAGTACTTC.

The chain links TRBV7-8 to TRBJ1-1; possibly TRBD1 for D (5 bases). CDR3 length: 15 residues. CDR1 SGHVS and CDR2 FQNEAQ come from the germline V gene. The V end was cut by 3 bases, the J end by 0 bases, with 11 bases between. CDR3 sequence reads: CASSFRAAVNTEAFF. In DNA, the CDR3 is TGTGCCAGCAGCTTCAGGGCCGCAGTGAACACTGAAGCTTTCTTT.

The CDR3 protein is CASRSGGRADTQYF. CDR3 in DNA: TGTGCCAGCAGGTCGGGGGGGAGGGCAGATACGCAGTATTTT. V gene TRBV6-5 combines with J gene TRBJ2-3; 8 bases agree with TRBD2. The CDR3 sequence is 14 residues long. Trimming cost V 6 bases and J 4 bases; bases outside gene matches: 6. Per germline, CDR1 MNHEY and CDR2 SVGAGI.

The chain recombines TRBV6-2 or TRBV6-3 with TRBJ2-7; D unresolved. Germline V gene data show CDR1 as MNHEY and CDR2 as SVGEGT. The CDR3 spans 12 residues. The V and J ends lost 6 bases and 6 bases respectively, with 12 bases between them. In DNA form, the CDR3 reads TGTGCCAGCAGCCAAGCTAGTCGCGAGCAGTACTTC. Translation: CASSQASREQYF.

The chain uses TRBV24-1 and TRBJ1-5; possibly TRBD1 for D (6 bases). V was cut by 4 bases and J by 7 bases, with 10 bases left in between. The length of the CDR3 is 13 residues. Germline V lookup: CDR1 KGHDR, CDR2 SFDVKD. Written as DNA, the CDR3 is TGTGCCACCAGTGAGGGGGCGAGGCAGCCCCAGCATTTT. Translated, it gives CATSEGARQPQHF.

The V call is TRBV19, the J call TRBJ2-1, with TRBD2 identical over 8 bases. This CDR3 contains 14 residues. Looked up from germline, CDR1 is LNHDA and CDR2 is SQIVND (reference sequence). V gave up 5 bases and J gave up 5 bases; unmatched junction bases: 5. CDR3 coding DNA: TGTGCCAGTAGTCCGGGAGGGGCAGACAATGAGCAGTTCTTC. This encodes CASSPGGADNEQFF.

This chain uses TRBV5-1 with TRBJ2-5; the match to TRBD1 covers 8 bases. CDR1 and CDR2 (germline): SGHRS, YFSETQ. This CDR3 has 14 amino acids. The junction had 7 bases not matched to a gene; V was cut back by 4 bases and J by 5 bases. In DNA form, the CDR3 reads TGCGCCAGCAGCCTGACAGGGGATCGGGAGACCCAGTACTTC. Translated, it gives CASSLTGDRETQYF.

The chain combines TRBV30 with TRBJ1-2, with TRBD1 identical over 7 bases. Germline CDR1 reads GTSNPN; CDR2 reads SVGIG (reference sequence). V lost 1 base and J lost 5; bases outside the gene matches: 7. The CDR3 runs 14 residues. CDR3 protein: CAWSDRAQGYGYTF. In DNA form, the CDR3 reads TGTGCCTGGAGTGACAGAGCACAGGGGTATGGCTACACCTTC.

This chain links TRBV4-1 with TRBJ1-1; D not certain. V was pared by 1 base and J by 0 bases, with 6 bases between. The CDR3 runs to 14 residues. The germline V gene encodes CDR1 MGHRA and CDR2 YSYEKL. CDR3 loop: CASSQGVVNTEAFF. The CDR3 nucleotides read TGCGCCAGCAGCCAAGGCGTGGTGAACACTGAAGCTTTCTTT.

This sequence joins TRBV2 and TRBJ1-2; a weak D match, TRBD1 (6 bases). CDR1 and CDR2 from the germline V gene are SNHLY and FYNNEI. This CDR3 contains 15 residues. V was clipped by 4 bases and J by 8 bases, with 20 bases between them. CDR3 nucleotides: TGTGCCAGCAGTGTCCCCCCGGCAGGGGCGGGCGGCTACACCTTC. Amino acids: CASSVPPAGAGGYTF.

The J gene is TRBJ2-7, the V gene TRBV14; 7 bases align to TRBD2. V was pared by 5 bases and J by 3 bases, with 7 bases of the junction left unmatched. The CDR3 sequence is 14 residues long. Germline lookup yields CDR1 SGHDN and CDR2 FVKESK. CDR3 sequence: CASSFGGSIYEQYF. CDR3 in DNA: TGTGCCAGCAGCTTCGGGGGGTCAATCTACGAGCAGTACTTC.

The chain combines TRBV25-1 with TRBJ1-1; maybe TRBD1 (5 bases). V dropped 5 bases and J dropped 0 bases, with 13 bases sitting between them. CDR1 and CDR2 (germline): MGHDK, SYGVNS. This CDR3 has 15 amino acids. CDR3 nucleotides: TGTGCCAGCAGTACCCAGACAGAAGTGAACACTGAAGCTTTCTTT. This translates into CASSTQTEVNTEAFF.

V gene TRBV3-1 (or the pseudogene TRBV3-2) combines with J gene TRBJ2-6; maybe TRBD2 (6 bases). The CDR3 sequence is 18 residues long. Trimming shortened V by 2 bases and J by 2 bases, and 16 bases separated the two germline ends. The V gene's germline CDR1 is LGHDT and CDR2 YNNKEL (reference sequence). The CDR3 bases are TGTGCCAGCAGCCAAAATTTAGGAGGGCGGACTGGGGCCAACGTCCTGACTTTC. Encoded protein: CASSQNLGGRTGANVLTF.

The V and J genes are TRBV3-1 (or the pseudogene TRBV3-2) and TRBJ1-5, with no clear D. The CDR3 has 13 amino acids. Germline loops: CDR1 LGHDT, CDR2 YNNKEL (reference sequence). V was pared by 0 bases and J by 11 bases, with 11 bases between. The CDR3 nucleotides read TGTGCCAGCAGCCAAGAAACCGCGGGAGCCCAGCATTTT. Translated: CASSQETAGAQHF.